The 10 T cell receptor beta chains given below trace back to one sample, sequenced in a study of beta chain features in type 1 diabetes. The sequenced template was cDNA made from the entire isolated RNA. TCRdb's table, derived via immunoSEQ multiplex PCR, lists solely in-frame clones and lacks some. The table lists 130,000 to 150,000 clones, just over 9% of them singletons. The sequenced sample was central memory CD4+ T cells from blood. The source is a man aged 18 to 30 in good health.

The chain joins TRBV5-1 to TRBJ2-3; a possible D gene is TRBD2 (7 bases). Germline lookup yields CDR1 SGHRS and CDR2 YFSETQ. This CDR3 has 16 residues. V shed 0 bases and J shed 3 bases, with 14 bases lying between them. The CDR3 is CASSLALRGGTDTQYF. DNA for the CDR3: TGCGCCAGCAGCTTGGCCTTGAGGGGGGGAACAGATACGCAGTATTTT.

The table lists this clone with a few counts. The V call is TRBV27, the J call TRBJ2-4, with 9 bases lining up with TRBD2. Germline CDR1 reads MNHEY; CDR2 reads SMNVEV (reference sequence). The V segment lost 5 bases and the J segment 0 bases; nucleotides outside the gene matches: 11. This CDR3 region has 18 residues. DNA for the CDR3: TGTGCCAGCAGTCCCAAAGCGGGGGGCCCGACAGCCAAAAACATTCAGTACTTC. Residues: CASSPKAGGPTAKNIQYF.

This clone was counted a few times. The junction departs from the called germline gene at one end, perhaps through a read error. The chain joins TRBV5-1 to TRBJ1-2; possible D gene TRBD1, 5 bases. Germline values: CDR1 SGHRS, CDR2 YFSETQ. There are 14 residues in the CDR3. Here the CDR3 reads CVSSLGPGDYGYTF. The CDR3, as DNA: TGCGTCAGCAGCTTGGGCCCGGGGGACTATGGCTACACCTTC. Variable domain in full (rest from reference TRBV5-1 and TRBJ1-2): KAGVTQTPRYLIKTRGQQVTLSCSPISGHRSVSWYQQTPGQGLQFLFEYFSETQRNKGNFPGRFSGRQFSNSRSEMNVSTLELGDSALYLCVSSLGPGDYGYTFGSGTRLTVV.

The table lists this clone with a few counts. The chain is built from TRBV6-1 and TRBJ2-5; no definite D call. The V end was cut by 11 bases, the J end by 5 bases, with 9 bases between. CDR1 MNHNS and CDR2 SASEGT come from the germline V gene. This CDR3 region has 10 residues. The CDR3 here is CAAQSETQYF. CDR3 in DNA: TGTGCCGCTCAGTCGGAGACCCAGTACTTC.

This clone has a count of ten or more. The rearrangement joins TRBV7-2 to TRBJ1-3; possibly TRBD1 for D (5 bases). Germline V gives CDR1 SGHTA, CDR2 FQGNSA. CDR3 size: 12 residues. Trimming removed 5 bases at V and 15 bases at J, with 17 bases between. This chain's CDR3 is CASSQSGLLTYF. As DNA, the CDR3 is TGTGCCAGCAGCCAATCAGGGCTTTTGACATATTTT. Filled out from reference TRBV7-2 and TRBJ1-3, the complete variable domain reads GAGVSQSPSNKVTEKGKDVELRCDPISGHTALYWYRQSLGQGLEFLIYFQGNSAPDKSGLPSDRFSAERTGGSVSTLTIQRTQQEDSAVYLCASSQSGLLTYFGEGSWLTVV.

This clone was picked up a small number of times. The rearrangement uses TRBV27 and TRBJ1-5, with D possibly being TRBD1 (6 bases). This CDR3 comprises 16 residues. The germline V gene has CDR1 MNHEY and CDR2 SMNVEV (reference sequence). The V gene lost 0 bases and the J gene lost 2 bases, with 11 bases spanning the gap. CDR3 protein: CASSLSGASGNQPQHF. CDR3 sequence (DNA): TGTGCCAGCAGTTTATCGGGGGCTAGTGGCAATCAGCCCCAGCATTTT.

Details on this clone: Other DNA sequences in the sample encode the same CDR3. The CDR3 here is CASSPRGIQETQYF. In nucleotides, the CDR3 is TGTGCCAGCAGTCCTAGGGGGATACAAGAGACCCAGTACTTC. V is TRBV7-6 and J is TRBJ2-5, with D maybe TRBD1 (6 bases). The CDR3 totals 14 residues. Germline values: CDR1 SGHVS, CDR2 FNYEAQ. Between the trimmed V and J ends, which lost 6 bases and 2 bases, there was a span of 13 bases. The whole variable domain, filled in from reference TRBV7-6 and TRBJ2-5, reads GAGVSQSPRYKVTKRGQDVALRCDPISGHVSLYWYRQALGQGPEFLTYFNYEAQQDKSGLPNDRFSAERPEGSISTLTIQRTEQRDSAMYRCASSPRGIQETQYFGPGTRLLVL.

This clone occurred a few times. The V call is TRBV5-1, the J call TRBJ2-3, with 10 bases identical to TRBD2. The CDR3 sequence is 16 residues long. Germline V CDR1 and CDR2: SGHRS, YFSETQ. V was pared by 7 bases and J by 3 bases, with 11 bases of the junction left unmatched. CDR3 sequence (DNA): TGCGCCAGCGGGAACCCTAGCGGGGGCATTACAGATACGCAGTATTTT. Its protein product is CASGNPSGGITDTQYF.

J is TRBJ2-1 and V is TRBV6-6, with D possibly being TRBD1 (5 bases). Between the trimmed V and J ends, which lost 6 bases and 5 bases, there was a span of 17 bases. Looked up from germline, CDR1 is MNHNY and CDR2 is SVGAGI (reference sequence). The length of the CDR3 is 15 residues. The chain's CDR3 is CASSPLRVSHNEQFF. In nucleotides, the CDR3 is TGTGCCAGCAGCCCCCTCAGGGTTAGCCACAATGAGCAGTTCTTC.

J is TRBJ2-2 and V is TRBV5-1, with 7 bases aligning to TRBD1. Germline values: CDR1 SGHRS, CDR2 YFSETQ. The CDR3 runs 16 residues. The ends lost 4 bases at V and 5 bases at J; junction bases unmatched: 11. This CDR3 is CASSPLPGQRTGELFF. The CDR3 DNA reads TGCGCCAGCAGCCCCCTCCCGGGACAGAGGACCGGGGAGCTGTTTTTT.